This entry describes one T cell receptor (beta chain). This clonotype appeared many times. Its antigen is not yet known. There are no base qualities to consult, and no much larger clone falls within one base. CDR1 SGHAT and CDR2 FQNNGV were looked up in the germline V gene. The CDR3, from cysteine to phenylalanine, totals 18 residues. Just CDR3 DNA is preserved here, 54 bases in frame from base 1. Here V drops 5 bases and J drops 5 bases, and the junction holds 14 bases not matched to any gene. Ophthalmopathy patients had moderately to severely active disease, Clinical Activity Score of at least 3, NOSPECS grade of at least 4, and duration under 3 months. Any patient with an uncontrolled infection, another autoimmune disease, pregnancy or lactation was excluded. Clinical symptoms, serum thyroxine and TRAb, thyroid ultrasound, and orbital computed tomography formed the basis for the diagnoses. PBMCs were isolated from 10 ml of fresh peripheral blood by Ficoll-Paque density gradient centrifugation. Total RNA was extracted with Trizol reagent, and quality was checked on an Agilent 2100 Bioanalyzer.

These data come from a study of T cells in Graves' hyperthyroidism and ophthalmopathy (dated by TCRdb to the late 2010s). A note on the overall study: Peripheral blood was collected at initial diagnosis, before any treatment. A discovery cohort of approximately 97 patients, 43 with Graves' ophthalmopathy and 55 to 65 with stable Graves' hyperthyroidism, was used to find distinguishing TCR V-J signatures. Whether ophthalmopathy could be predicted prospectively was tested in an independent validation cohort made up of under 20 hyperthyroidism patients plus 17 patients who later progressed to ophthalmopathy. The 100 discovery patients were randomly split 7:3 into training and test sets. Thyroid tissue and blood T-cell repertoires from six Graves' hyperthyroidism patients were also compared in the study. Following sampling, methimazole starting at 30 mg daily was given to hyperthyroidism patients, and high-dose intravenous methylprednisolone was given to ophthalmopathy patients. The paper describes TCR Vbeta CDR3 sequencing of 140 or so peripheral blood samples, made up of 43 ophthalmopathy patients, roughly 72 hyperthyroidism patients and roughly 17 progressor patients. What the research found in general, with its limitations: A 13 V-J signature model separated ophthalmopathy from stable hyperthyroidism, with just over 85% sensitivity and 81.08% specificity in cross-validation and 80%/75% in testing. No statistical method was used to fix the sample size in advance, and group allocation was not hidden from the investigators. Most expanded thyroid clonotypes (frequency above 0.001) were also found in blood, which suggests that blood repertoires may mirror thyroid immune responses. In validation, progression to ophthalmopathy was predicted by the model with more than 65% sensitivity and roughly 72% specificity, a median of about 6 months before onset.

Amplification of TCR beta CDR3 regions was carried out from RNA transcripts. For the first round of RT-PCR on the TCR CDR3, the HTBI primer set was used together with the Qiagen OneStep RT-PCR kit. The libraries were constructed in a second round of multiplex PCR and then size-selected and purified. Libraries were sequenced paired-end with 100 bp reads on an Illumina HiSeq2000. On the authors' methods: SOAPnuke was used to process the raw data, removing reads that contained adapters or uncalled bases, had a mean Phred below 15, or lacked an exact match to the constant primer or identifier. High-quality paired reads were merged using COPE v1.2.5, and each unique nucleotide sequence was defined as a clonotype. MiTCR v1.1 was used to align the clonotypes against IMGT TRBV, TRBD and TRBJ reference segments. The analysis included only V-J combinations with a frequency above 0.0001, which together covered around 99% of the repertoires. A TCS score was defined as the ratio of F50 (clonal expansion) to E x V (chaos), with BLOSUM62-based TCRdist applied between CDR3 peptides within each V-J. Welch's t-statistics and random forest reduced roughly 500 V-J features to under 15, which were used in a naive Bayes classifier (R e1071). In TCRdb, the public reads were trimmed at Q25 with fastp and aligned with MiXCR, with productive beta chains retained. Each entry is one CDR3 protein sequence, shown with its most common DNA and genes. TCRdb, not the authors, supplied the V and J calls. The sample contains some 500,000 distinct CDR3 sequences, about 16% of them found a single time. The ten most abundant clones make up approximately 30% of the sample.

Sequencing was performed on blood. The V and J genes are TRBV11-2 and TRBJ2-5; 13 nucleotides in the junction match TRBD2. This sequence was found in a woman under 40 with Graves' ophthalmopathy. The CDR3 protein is CASSPQGLAGVGGETQYF. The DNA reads TGTGCCAGCAGCCCCCAAGGACTAGCGGGAGTAGGAGGGGAGACCCAGTACTTC.